These 4 T cell receptor beta chains were sequenced from one sample in a study of blood T cell repertoires in COVID-19. The repertoire was sequenced with immunoSEQ multiplex PCR; TCRdb's copy has only in-frame clones and lacks some. Of about 93,000 clones in the sample, roughly 80% were seen once. Material for sequencing was peripheral blood. The receptors stem from a human donor in a cohort sampled during active COVID-19.

The chain recombines TRBV19 with TRBJ1-3; D possibly corresponds to TRBD1 (6 bases). This CDR3 has 17 residues. Trimming took off 3 bases at V and 4 bases at J, with 19 bases between the two ends. Germline CDR1 is LNHDA and CDR2 is SQIVND (reference sequence). As DNA, the CDR3 is TGTGCCAGTAGTATTTTGGTATGGGACACACAAGGAAACACCATATATTTT. Residues: CASSILVWDTQGNTIYF.

Here the CDR3 DNA reads TGTGCCAGCAGTTTAATGGCCCGGGGGGGTAATGAGCAGTTCTTC. Its translation is CASSLMARGGNEQFF. The chain uses TRBV28 and TRBJ2-1; 8 bases agree with TRBD2. This CDR3 spans 15 amino acids. Germline V gives CDR1 MDHEN, CDR2 SYDVKM. V was clipped by 2 bases and J by 7 bases; unmatched bases: 7.

The chain recombines TRBV18 with TRBJ1-1, with D unresolved. The CDR3 loop spans 15 amino acids. Germline lookup yields CDR1 KGHSH and CDR2 LQKENI. V lost 4 bases and J lost 1, with 13 bases in between. The CDR3 loop reads CASSQQEGKNTEAFF. Here the CDR3 DNA reads TGTGCCAGCTCACAACAAGAGGGCAAGAACACTGAAGCTTTCTTT.

The sample holds one count of this clone. This chain joins TRBV20-1 and TRBJ2-1; D may be TRBD2 (7 bases). This CDR3 has 14 residues. Germline CDR1 DFQATT, CDR2 SNEGSKA (reference sequence). Between the trimmed V and J ends, which lost 4 bases and 12 bases, there was a span of 22 bases. The CDR3 region has the DNA TGCAGTGCTATTGACAGGATTCTTAGGGGGGGGCAGTTCTTC. Its translation is CSAIDRILRGGQFF.